Listed below are T cell receptor beta chains from one sample, sequenced in a study of CD8+ T cells in alopecia areata. The data were produced by immunoSEQ multiplex PCR, yet TCRdb's version contains in-frame clones alone and is incomplete. The sample has approximately 180,000 clones; 60% are singletons. This material consisted of CD4+ T cells sorted from blood, taken at week 24, from a patient treated with tofacitinib. All receptors derive from a human donor with alopecia areata. The CDR3 runs from the conserved cysteine through the conserved F or W. The D gene is left open where the match is weak. Where a row states a size, it is once, few, many or the class of an expanded clone; other rows omit it.

D	size	V	J	DNA	CDR3
-	many	TRBV18	TRBJ1-1	TGTGCCAGCTCACCACCGGCAGGGGTGAACACTGAAGCTTTCTTT	CASSPPAGVNTEAFF
-	-	TRBV20-1	TRBJ1-2	TGCAGTGCGGAACCTTATGGCTACACCTTC	CSAEPYGYTF
-	-	TRBV2	TRBJ2-2	TGTGCCAGCAGTGTACTGACAGTAACCGGGGAGCTGTTTTTT	CASSVLTVTGELFF
TRBD1	-	TRBV5-1	TRBJ1-5	TGCGCCAGCAGTCCGGGACAGGGGAATCAGCCCCAGCATTTT	CASSPGQGNQPQHF
TRBD1	-	TRBV18	TRBJ2-7	TGTGCCAGCTCATCCGGGACAGGGGCCTACGAGCAGTACTTC	CASSSGTGAYEQYF
-	-	TRBV7-9	TRBJ1-1	TGTGCCAGCAGACTAGGACTGGGCACTGAAGCTTTCTTT	CASRLGLGTEAFF
-	-	TRBV18	TRBJ2-2	TGTGCCAGCTCACGGACAGTCGCGAACACCGGGGAGCTGTTTTTT	CASSRTVANTGELFF
TRBD1	-	TRBV9	TRBJ2-1	TGTGCCAGCAGCGTAGCTCTAGGAGACAGGGGATCCAATGAGCAGTTCTTC	CASSVALGDRGSNEQFF
TRBD1	-	TRBV29-1	TRBJ2-3	TGCAGCGCTGCTTCAGGACAGGGGTTCACAGATACGCAGTATTTT	CSAASGQGFTDTQYF
-	-	TRBV30	TRBJ1-1	TGTGCCTGGAGTGTACCTGGGGGTGAAGCTTTCTTT	CAWSVPGGEAFF
TRBD1	-	TRBV14	TRBJ2-5	TGTGCCAGCAGCGGGACAGGGGGAGGAGAGACCCAGTACTTC	CASSGTGGGETQYF
-	few	TRBV29-1	TRBJ2-3	TGCAGCGTTGTAGGAAGCGAAGACTCTAGCACAGATACGCAGTATTTT	CSVVGSEDSSTDTQYF
-	-	TRBV18	TRBJ2-5	TGTGCCAGCTCACCAGGGCGAGAGACCCAGTACTTC	CASSPGRETQYF
TRBD1	-	TRBV11-2	TRBJ2-4	TGTGCCAGCAGCTTAGTTGGGACAGGGCTCCAGTACTTC	CASSLVGTGLQYF
-	-	TRBV15	TRBJ1-2	TGTGCCACCAGCAGAGATGACTATGGCTACACCTTC	CATSRDDYGYTF
TRBD1	-	TRBV9	TRBJ1-2	TGTGCCAGCAGCCCACGGACAGGGATGGGCTACACCTTC	CASSPRTGMGYTF
-	-	TRBV25-1	TRBJ1-1	TGTGCCAGCCCCTTAGAGAACACTGAAGCTTTCTTT	CASPLENTEAFF
TRBD2	-	TRBV4-3	TRBJ2-3	TGCGCCAGCAGCCAACTAGCGGGAGCCACAGATACGCAGTATTTT	CASSQLAGATDTQYF
TRBD1	-	TRBV29-1	TRBJ1-5	TGCAGCGTAAGGACAGGGGGCAATCAGCCCCAGCATTTT	CSVRTGGNQPQHF
-	-	TRBV10-3	TRBJ2-1	TGTGCCATCAGTGAGTCGAGACTAGAAGATGAGCAGTTCTTC	CAISESRLEDEQFF
-	-	TRBV30	TRBJ1-2	TGTGCCTGGGCTATTCGGGGGGGGCCCTATGGCTACACCTTC	CAWAIRGGPYGYTF
-	-	TRBV18	TRBJ2-3	TGTGCCAGCTCACCCATCGCCTCTAGCACAGATACGCAGTATTTT	CASSPIASSTDTQYF
TRBD1	few	TRBV4-1	TRBJ1-4	TGCGCCAGCAGCCGTCGGGACAGCGATAATGAAAAACTGTTTTTT	CASSRRDSDNEKLFF
TRBD1	-	TRBV29-1	TRBJ1-2	TGCAGCGTGGAACACAGGGGAGGTTTGGGCTACACCTTC	CSVEHRGGLGYTF
-	few	TRBV5-5	TRBJ1-1	TGTGCCAGCAGCCCCTCCGGGGGAGGCAGGACTGAAGCTTTCTTT	CASSPSGGGRTEAFF